This section outlines one T cell receptor (beta chain) sequence together with its context. This sample is part of a study of blood T cell repertoires in COVID-19. V lost 0 bases to trimming and J lost 5 bases; unmatched junction nucleotides: 11. Per the germline V gene, CDR1 is SGHDT and CDR2 is YYEEEE. The CDR3 loop spans 17 amino acids. Repertoires were generated with immunoSEQ multiplex PCR, while TCRdb's copy carries only in-frame clones and drops some. The top ten clones hold under 4.5% of a sample with about 270,000 clones, roughly 90% of them seen once. The sequenced sample was peripheral blood. The rearrangement joins TRBV5-6 to TRBJ2-5; 9 positions agree with TRBD2. This TCR was recovered from a man aged 60-69 years who had recovered from COVID-19. The CDR3 nucleotides read TGTGCCAGCAGCTTGGAGGCTAGCGGGGAGCTGATGGAGACCCAGTACTTC. It codes for CASSLEASGELMETQYF.